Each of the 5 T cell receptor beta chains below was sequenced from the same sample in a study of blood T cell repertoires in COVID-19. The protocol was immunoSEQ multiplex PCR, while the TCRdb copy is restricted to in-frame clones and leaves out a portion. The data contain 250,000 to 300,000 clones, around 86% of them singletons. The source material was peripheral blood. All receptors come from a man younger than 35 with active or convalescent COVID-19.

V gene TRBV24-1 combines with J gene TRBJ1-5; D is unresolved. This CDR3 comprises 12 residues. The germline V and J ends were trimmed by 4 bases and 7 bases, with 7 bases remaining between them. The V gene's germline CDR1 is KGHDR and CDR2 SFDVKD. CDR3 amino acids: CATSDGGQPQHF. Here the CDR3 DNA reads TGTGCCACCAGTGACGGCGGCCAGCCCCAGCATTTT.

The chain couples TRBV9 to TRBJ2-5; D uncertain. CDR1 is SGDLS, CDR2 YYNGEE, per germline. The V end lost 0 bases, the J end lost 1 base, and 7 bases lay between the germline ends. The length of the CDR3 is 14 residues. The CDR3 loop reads CASSVADSQETQYF. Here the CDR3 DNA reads TGTGCCAGCAGCGTAGCTGACTCCCAAGAGACCCAGTACTTC.

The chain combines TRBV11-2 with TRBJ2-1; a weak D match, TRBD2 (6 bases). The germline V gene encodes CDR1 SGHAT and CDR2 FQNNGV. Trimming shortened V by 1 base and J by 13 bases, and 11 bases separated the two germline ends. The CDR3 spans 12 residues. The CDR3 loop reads CASSLVREEQFF. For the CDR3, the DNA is TGTGCCAGCAGCTTAGTTAGGGAGGAACAGTTCTTC. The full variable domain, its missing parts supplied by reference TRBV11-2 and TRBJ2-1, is EAGVAQSPRYKIIEKRQSVAFWCNPISGHATLYWYQQILGQGPKLLIQFQNNGVVDDSQLPKDRFSAERLKGVDSTLKIQPAKLEDSAVYLCASSLVREEQFFGPGTRLTVL.

The CDR3 here is CASSLRSGFQETQYF. The DNA for the CDR3 is TGTGCCAGCAGCTTAAGGTCGGGGTTCCAAGAGACCCAGTACTTC. V and J are TRBV7-2 and TRBJ2-5, with D perhaps matching TRBD2 (5 bases). The CDR3 loop spans 15 amino acids. Trimming stripped 2 bases from V and 1 base from J, with 11 bases between. Germline CDR1 SGHTA, CDR2 FQGNSA.

Written as DNA, the CDR3 is TGTGCCAGCAGTTACTCCGACAGTCCCGGAGATACGCAGTATTTT. Translated, it gives CASSYSDSPGDTQYF. The chain uses TRBV6-5 and TRBJ2-3, with D maybe TRBD1 (5 bases). The germline V gene encodes CDR1 MNHEY and CDR2 SVGAGI. Trimming took 0 bases from V and 5 from J, leaving 12 bases between them. The CDR3 loop spans 15 amino acids.